The 6 T cell receptor beta chains below all came from one sample that was sequenced in a study of blood T cell repertoires in COVID-19. Measured with immunoSEQ multiplex PCR; TCRdb has only the in-frame clones, and not every one. The sample lists about 180,000 clones, approximately 83% occurring once. The sample comprised peripheral blood. The receptor set was obtained from a man aged 45 to 65 with active or convalescent COVID-19.

The chain carries TRBV18 and TRBJ2-1; TRBD1 aligns across 7 bases. Per the germline V gene, CDR1 is KGHSH and CDR2 is LQKENI. V lost 3 bases and J lost 6; bases outside the gene matches: 5. The CDR3 is made up of 14 amino acids. The CDR3 here is CASSPDRVGNEQFF. DNA of the CDR3: TGTGCCAGCTCACCCGACAGGGTTGGCAATGAGCAGTTCTTC.

This clone showed up just a few times. The chain uses TRBV5-1 and TRBJ2-2; 9 bases agree with TRBD1. This CDR3 is built from 13 residues. V gave up 10 bases and J gave up 7 bases; unmatched junction bases: 8. CDR1 SGHRS and CDR2 YFSETQ come from the germline V gene. CDR3 sequence (DNA): TGCGCCGGAGCCACAGGGGGCGGCGGGGAGCTGTTTTTT. Its translation: CAGATGGGGELFF.

The chain employs TRBV10-3 and TRBJ2-1; TRBD2 matches 13 bases. The germline V gene encodes CDR1 ENHRY and CDR2 SYGVKD. CDR3 size: 17 residues. After removal of 4 bases from V and 7 bases from J, the junction contained 10 bases not matched to a gene. CDR3 region: CAISGDTSGRAKNEQFF. CDR3 in DNA: TGTGCCATCAGTGGGGACACTAGCGGGAGGGCCAAGAATGAGCAGTTCTTC.

The chain is built from TRBV12-5 and TRBJ2-7; D unresolved. The CDR3 extends over 11 amino acids. V was shortened by 5 bases and J by 3 bases, with 5 bases between the two germline ends. Looked up from germline, CDR1 is LGHNT and CDR2 is FRNRAP. The DNA of the CDR3 is TGTGCTAGTGGTCAACTCTACGAGCAGTACTTC. It yields the protein CASGQLYEQYF. The variable domain in full, completed from reference TRBV12-5 and TRBJ2-7, reads DARVTQTPRHKVTEMGQEVTMRCQPILGHNTVFWYRQTMMQGLELLAYFRNRAPLDDSGMPKDRFSAEMPDATLATLKIQPSEPRDSAVYFCASGQLYEQYFGPGTRLTVT.

The chain combines TRBV2 with TRBJ2-1; 12 nucleotides align to TRBD2. After removal of 0 bases from V and 9 bases from J, the junction contained 6 bases not matched to a gene. This CDR3 contains 16 residues. Germline CDR1 is SNHLY and CDR2 is FYNNEI. CDR3 nucleotides: TGTGCCAGCAGTGAAGCGCACCTAGCGGGAGGGGGTGAGCAGTTCTTC. Residues: CASSEAHLAGGGEQFF.

This clone was seen a single time. The genes are TRBV4-3 and TRBJ2-2; D gene unclear. From germline, CDR1 is LGHNA and CDR2 YSLEER. The CDR3 contains 15 residues. Trimming removed 0 bases from V and 3 bases from J, with 8 bases in between. The CDR3 reads CASSQDSQHTGELFF. CDR3 DNA sequence: TGCGCCAGCAGCCAAGATAGCCAGCACACCGGGGAGCTGTTTTTT.